This TCR beta chain was observed in a study of T cell clonality in common variable immunodeficiency. Study-wide results and caveats: Fewer deletions and N-nucleotide insertions were reportedly seen in common variable immunodeficiency TCR beta sequences.

Trimming stripped 3 bases from V and 6 bases from J, with 15 bases between. Germline-derived CDR1 and CDR2 are KGHSH and LQKENI. The CDR3 is made up of 15 amino acids. Generated by immunoSEQ multiplex PCR, the TCRdb table keeps only in-frame clones and is missing some. The sample includes more than 6,500 clones. In the case of this clone: Its antigen is undetermined. The read halts 3 residues ahead of the CDR3 end, with the missing end drawn from the germline J gene.

The chain combines TRBV18 with TRBJ1-3, with a tentative D call TRBD1 (6 bases). Specimen: peripheral blood mononuclear cells. The sequence was obtained from a human donor with common variable immunodeficiency. The CDR3 is CASSPNRDTINTIYF. Incomplete CDR3 DNA: TGTGCCAGCTCACCGAACCGGGACACGATAAACACC.